Reported below is one TCR beta chain. Its specificity is not known. Trimming shortened V by 4 bases and J by 1 base, and 34 bases separated the two germline ends. CDR1 and CDR2 (germline): MGHRA, YSYEKL. The CDR3 is 22 amino acids. These data belong to a study of T-cell reconstitution after alpha-beta-depleted transplantation in children. The study's findings and limits: A year had passed since transplant, and T-cell counts and diversity by then came mostly from newly produced T cells. Several patients had high TCRbeta diversity at day 60; it came from surviving recipient T cells and thymic progenitors. Expanded clones from the graft, numbering several hundred, reportedly supplied alpha-beta T cells about two months after transplant.

As it was prepared, the TCRbeta library received unique molecular identifiers. TCRdb passed the PCR reads through MiXCR, listing each CDR3 protein once. The sample yields 530,000 or so distinct CDR3 sequences, 25% to 30% seen once. The rearrangement links TRBV4-1 to TRBJ1-1; possible D gene TRBD1, 6 bases. This clonotype was sampled from a boy less than two years old with Wiskott-Aldrich syndrome, due to receive a stem cell transplant. Material: PBMCs, obtained before TCRalphabeta/CD19-depleted stem cell transplant. In DNA form, the CDR3 reads TGCGCCAGCAGCCTAGAGGGCAGGGGAACTTCGGAACGGTCGGGGGGGAACACTGAAGCTTTCTTT. It yields the protein CASSLEGRGTSERSGGNTEAFF.